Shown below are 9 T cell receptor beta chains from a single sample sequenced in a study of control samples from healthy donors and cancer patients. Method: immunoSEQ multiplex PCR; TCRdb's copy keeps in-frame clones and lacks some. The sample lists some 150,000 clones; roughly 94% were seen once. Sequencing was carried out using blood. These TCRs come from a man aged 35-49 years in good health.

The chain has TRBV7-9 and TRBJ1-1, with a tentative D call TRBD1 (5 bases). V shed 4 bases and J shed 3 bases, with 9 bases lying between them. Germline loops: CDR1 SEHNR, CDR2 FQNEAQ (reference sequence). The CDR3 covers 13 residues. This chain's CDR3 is CASSWGWDTEAFF. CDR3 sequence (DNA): TGTGCCAGCAGCTGGGGGTGGGACACTGAAGCTTTCTTT. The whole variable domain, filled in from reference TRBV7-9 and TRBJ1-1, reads DTGVSQNPRHKITKRGQNVTFRCDPISEHNRLYWYRQTLGQGPEFLTYFQNEAQLEKSRLLSDRFSAERPKGSFSTLEIQRTEQGDSAMYLCASSWGWDTEAFFGQGTRLTVV.

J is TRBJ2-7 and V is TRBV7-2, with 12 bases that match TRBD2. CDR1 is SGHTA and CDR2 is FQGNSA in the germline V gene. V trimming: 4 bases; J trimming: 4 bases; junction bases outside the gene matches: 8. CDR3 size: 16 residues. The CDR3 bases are TGTGCCAGCAGCTCCACACTAGCGGGGGGCACATACGAGCAGTACTTC. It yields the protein CASSSTLAGGTYEQYF.

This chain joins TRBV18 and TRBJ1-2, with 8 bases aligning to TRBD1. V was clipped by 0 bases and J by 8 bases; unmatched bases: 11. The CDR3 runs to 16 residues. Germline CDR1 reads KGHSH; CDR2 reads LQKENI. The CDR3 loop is CASSPPGQVAGGGYTF. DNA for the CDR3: TGTGCCAGCTCACCACCGGGACAGGTAGCCGGAGGGGGCTACACCTTC.

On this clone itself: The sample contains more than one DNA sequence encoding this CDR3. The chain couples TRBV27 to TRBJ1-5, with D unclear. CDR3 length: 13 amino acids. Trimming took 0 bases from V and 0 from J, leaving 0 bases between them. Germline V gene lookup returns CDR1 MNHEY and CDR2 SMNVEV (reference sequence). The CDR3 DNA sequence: TGTGCCAGCAGTTTATCTAGCAATCAGCCCCAGCATTTT. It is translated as CASSLSSNQPQHF.

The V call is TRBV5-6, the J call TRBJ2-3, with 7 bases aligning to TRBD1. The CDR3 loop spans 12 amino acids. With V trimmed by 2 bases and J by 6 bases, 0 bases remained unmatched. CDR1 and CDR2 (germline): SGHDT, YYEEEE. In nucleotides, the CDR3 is TGTGCCAGCAGCTTACAGGGGGATACGCAGTATTTT. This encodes CASSLQGDTQYF.

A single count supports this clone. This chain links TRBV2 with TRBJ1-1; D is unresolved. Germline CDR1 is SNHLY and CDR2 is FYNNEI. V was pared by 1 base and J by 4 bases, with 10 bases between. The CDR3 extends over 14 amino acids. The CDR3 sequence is CASSEDSRSTEAFF. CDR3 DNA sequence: TGTGCCAGCAGTGAAGACAGCCGGTCCACTGAAGCTTTCTTT.

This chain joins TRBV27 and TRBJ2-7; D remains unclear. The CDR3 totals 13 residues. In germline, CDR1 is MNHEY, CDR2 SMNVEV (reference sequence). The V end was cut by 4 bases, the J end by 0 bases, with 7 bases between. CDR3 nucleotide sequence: TGTGCCAGCAGTTCTATAAACTCCTACGAGCAGTACTTC. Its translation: CASSSINSYEQYF.

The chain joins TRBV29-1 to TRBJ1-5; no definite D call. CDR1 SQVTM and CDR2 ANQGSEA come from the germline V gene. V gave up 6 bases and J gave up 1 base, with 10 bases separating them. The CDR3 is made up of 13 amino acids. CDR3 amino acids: CSVRFHSNQPQHF. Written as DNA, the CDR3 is TGCAGCGTCCGCTTTCACAGCAATCAGCCCCAGCATTTT.

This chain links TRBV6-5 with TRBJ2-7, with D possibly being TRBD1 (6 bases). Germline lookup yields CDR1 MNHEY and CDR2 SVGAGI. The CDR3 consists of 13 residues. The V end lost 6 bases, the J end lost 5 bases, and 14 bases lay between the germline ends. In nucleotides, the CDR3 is TGTGCCAGCAGCCGAACTTCAGGGGACGAGCAGTACTTC. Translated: CASSRTSGDEQYF.